This TCR beta chain appears in the sequencing data of a study of cytomegalovirus exposure and HLA in healthy donors listed by TCRdb under 2017. Background on the whole study: In an earlier analysis of under 600 of the donors, 276 Gb of sequence data and approximately 100 million unique TCR beta sequences from some 170 million T cells were reported. An early release that covered approximately 600 HLA-typed donors contained approximately 290 gigabases of sequencing data and 65 million to 100 million unique TCR sequences. The genetic ancestry cluster associated with self-reported Caucasian donors included 81% of the 398 genotyped donors. The study was designed to test whether signatures of past pathogen exposure could be identified by cataloging public T cell receptors. The study used immunosequencing to profile the T cell repertoires of approximately 640 subjects and linked those repertoires to cytomegalovirus serostatus. Besides the first cohort of roughly 700 subjects, a separate validation cohort made up of around 120 different subjects was used. To predict cytomegalovirus infection status, the study brought together high-throughput TCR immunosequencing, statistical association of individual TCRs with disease status, and machine learning. A later analysis re-examined previously published TCR beta repertoires from more than 650 donors and added high-resolution HLA genotyping to investigate patterns of TCR occurrence. The later analysis used no new phenotypic data to find candidate immune exposures, relying instead on TCR beta sequences and their occurrence across donors. In an earlier analysis of 500 to 650 of the donors, high-throughput TCR beta sequencing was used to judge whether each TCR beta V gene segment behaved as functional or pseudogenic. Donor age, sex, ethnicity and CMV serostatus were compiled alongside the repertoire data. A later genetic analysis took genome-wide SNP genotypes for about 65% of the 666 donors and used that subset as a discovery cohort. All discovery cohort repertoires had been generated on a single sequencing platform. HLA typing covered class I and class II loci at four-digit resolution. The number of typed donors differed by locus: 629-630 for A, B, C, DRB1 and DQB1; 522 for DQA1; approximately 610 for DPA1; and 400 to 480 for DPB1. Five DR-DQ haplotypes were treated as single units for association and clustering because of strong linkage in the cohort. Among about 400 genotyped donors of the cohort, an average of roughly 230,000 unique TCR beta nucleotide sequences was sequenced per donor, of which about 19% were non-productive. Beyond this particular receptor, the publication reports: Immune exposure information for the cohort was limited to CMV serostatus. This cohort had only TCR beta chains sequenced, and the lack of alpha or paired-chain data limited which features could be detected. An earlier analysis of some 590 of the donors showed that most TCR beta V segments appeared in productive rearrangements either about 87% or about 30% of the time, which broadly matched IMGT annotations. A further reported finding was that TCR beta sequences accurately predicted the HLA-A and HLA-B alleles for most subjects in the first cohort. According to a later analysis, TCR association rates differed among HLA loci, with DRB1 alleles showing the most associated TCRs and HLA-C alleles showing the fewest. The study listed 164 TCR beta chains as associated with cytomegalovirus. HLA typing was unavailable for some donors at each locus, so association tests used only the typed subset. A later analysis found that most CMV-associated TCR beta chains appeared HLA-restricted, with HLA associations seemingly driven largely by CMV exposure. Specific HLA alleles were associated with over 15,000 TCR beta sequences at a false discovery rate of 0.05 in a later analysis. Most TCR sequences were seen in very few donors, while some public TCRs were found in many individuals. It was suggested by the authors that the approach could potentially be generalized to other disease states and immunological phenotypes. In a later genetic analysis, fewer N-insertions in productive TCRs were reported among donors in an Asian-associated ancestry cluster than the roughly 700-donor mean. Roughly uniform sequencing depth across donors was assumed in presence/absence analyses, although this assumption may not hold. In a later analysis, HLA-associated TCR beta chains were found to be more clonally expanded and to have lower generation probabilities than equally common non-associated chains. Some IMGT-functional V segments, including TRBV6-2 and TRBV6-3, could not be distinguished by the 87-base-pair reads and were therefore excluded. A cluster of highly shared sequence variants was judged likely to represent a technical artifact of the sequencing pipeline. Several of the top co-occurrence clusters appeared to be linked to parvovirus B19, influenza, CMV and Epstein-Barr virus, according to a later analysis. A later genetic analysis associated a missense DCLRE1C variant with V-gene and J-gene trimming of TCR beta chains, and an independent cohort replicated the association. Three of the identified cytomegalovirus-associated TCR beta chains were confirmed in vitro to be specific for cytomegalovirus antigens. Strong co-occurrence of HLA alleles, especially DR and DQ, made assigning TCR associations to individual alleles difficult. Over 15 rarely observed V segments, including chromosome 9 orphons, were excluded from the earlier analysis of approximately 500 of the donors because counts were too low. Correlated functional status among segregating V segments might be attributable to linkage disequilibrium, but an unknown experimental factor could not be ruled out. The classifier was reported to diagnose cytomegalovirus status with high specificity and sensitivity in both the original cohort and the validation cohort.

As for this clone: No cognate antigen has been identified for it. Base qualities are not recorded, but no much larger clone differs from it by a single base.

The junction shows trimming of 2 bases on V and 0 bases on J, plus 5 bases between the germline ends. CDR3 length: 13 amino acids, cysteine to phenylalanine. Of all the DNA, just the CDR3 is kept, 39 bases in frame from base 1. CDR1 and CDR2, per the germline V gene, are SNHLY and FYNNEI. The cohort consisted of approximately 690 healthy bone marrow donors. All cohort members were sampled while nominally healthy, although unrecorded immune exposures were likely present. The donor tested CMV seronegative and was one of the 352 seronegative cohort members. A peripheral blood sample was collected from each donor, and TCR beta sequencing was performed on peripheral blood mononuclear cells. Genomic DNA was extracted from the blood cell samples with the Qiagen DNeasy Blood Extraction Kit. The library was generated by the immunoSEQ multiplex PCR assay. A mixture of 60 forward primers for TCR Vbeta segments and 13 reverse primers for TCR Jbeta segments was used in the multiplex PCR. The CDR3 region of rearranged TCR beta genes was amplified from genomic DNA by a multiplex PCR assay. The Illumina HiSeq System was used to sequence the amplified TCR beta libraries as 87-base-pair reads. As for how the authors treated the data: Across the 666 repertoires, a later analysis counted tens of millions of unique TCR beta chains, 9.5 million to 12 million of which were shared by at least two donors. Raw reads were error-corrected and collapsed into unique sequences with a nearest-neighbor algorithm that merged closely related sequences to remove PCR and sequencing errors. Alignment of CDR3 sequences to IMGT reference sequences was used to assign V, D and J gene segments. Each retained sequence needed at least a six-nucleotide match to both a V gene segment and a J gene segment. A rearrangement was called productive if the CDR3 had no stop codons and remained in frame with V and J, and every other rearrangement was called non-productive. Following IMGT convention, CDR3 was defined as the stretch from the second conserved V-encoded cysteine up to the conserved J-encoded phenylalanine. Sequences without an unambiguous match to a single V gene segment were excluded from the earlier analysis of several hundred of the donors. In an earlier analysis of several hundred of the donors, V segments were called functional above 56.7% productive rearrangements and were called segregating when the between-donor standard deviation exceeded 5%. A statistical classification framework was developed to diagnose cytomegalovirus status using the catalog of TCR beta chain sequences. In a later analysis, TCR nucleotide sequences were compared against IMGT/GENE-DB human TR gene sequences so that V and J genes could be assigned. Using the TCRdist pipeline, a later analysis assigned CDR3 sequences along with most-parsimonious VDJ recombination scenarios. In a later analysis, each TCR beta chain was defined by its CDR3 amino acid sequence together with its V-gene family, and reads without a unique V-gene family were excluded. As a way to deal with suspected cross-contamination and a sequencing artifact, a later analysis dropped 450 to 600 nucleotide sequences that were highly shared and had low generation probability. In a later analysis, a clonal expansion index was calculated for each public chain from normalized within-repertoire ranks of inferred template counts. A later analysis computed generation probabilities with a VDJ recombination model fitted to out-of-frame rearrangements, and checked the results against IGoR. In a later analysis, TCR-TCR, TCR-HLA and TCR-CMV co-occurrence was scored with hypergeometric tests, and a repertoire-size bias correction was applied to TCR pairs. To estimate false discovery rates, a later analysis permuted the HLA or CMV assignments 20 times. In a later analysis, co-occurring TCRs were grouped using DBSCAN, and TCRdist sequence similarity was added for clustering within HLA-allele-positive subsets. Repertoires with fewer than 30,000 or more than 120,000 public chains, plus five repertoires with anomalous nucleotide sharing, were excluded from co-occurrence clustering. The table was pulled from immuneACCESS by TCRdb, which kept in-frame rearrangements only. Such tables lose some clones; where checked, under half of the loss comes from unresolved V genes, and the rest has no known cause. Clonal size and the V and J genes are those of that table, whereas D and trimming came from the DNA. The sample contains some 120,000 clones, 80% of them found a single time. About 5.3% of the sample rests with the top ten.

Specimen: PBMCs. The source is a man aged 30-40 years in good health and CMV-seronegative. The receptor chain draws on TRBV2 and TRBJ2-7; a confident D gene designation cannot be given. The nucleotide sequence reads as follows: TGTGCCAGCAGTGAACCTAACTCCTACGAGCAGTACTTC. Translated, this is CASSEPNSYEQYF.